This T cell receptor beta chain was sequenced during a study of T cells in Graves' hyperthyroidism and ophthalmopathy. About the research overall: Initial diagnosis, before any treatment, was when peripheral blood was collected.

The CDR3 has 13 amino acids. Between the trimmed V and J ends, which lost 4 bases and 5 bases, there was a span of 12 bases. Germline CDR1 reads MNHEY; CDR2 reads SVGEGT. It was RNA transcripts that yielded the amplified TCR beta CDR3 regions. The primer set for the first-round RT-PCR of the TCR CDR3 was HTBI. Using its own MiXCR run on the multiplex PCR reads, TCRdb lists one record per CDR3 protein. This table has around 360,000 distinct CDR3 sequences, around 15% appearing once. This clonotype was observed many times. Its antigen is not identified. Study-wide points: Clonotypes that were expanded in thyroid above 0.001 mostly appeared in blood too.

The clonotype originates from a woman aged 55-70 years with Graves' ophthalmopathy. Sequenced material: blood. V is TRBV6-2 or TRBV6-3 and J is TRBJ2-7, with TRBD2 as a possible D gene (6 bases). In nucleotides, the CDR3 is TGTGCCAGCAGTTGGTGGGAGGAAGACGAGCAGTACTTC. Residues: CASSWWEEDEQYF.